This T cell receptor beta chain derives from a study of T cells in Graves' hyperthyroidism and ophthalmopathy. The CDR3 regions of TCR beta were amplified from RNA transcripts. HTBI primers were employed in a first-round RT-PCR of the TCR CDR3. TCRdb reprocessed the multiplex PCR reads with MiXCR, giving one entry per CDR3 protein. Of approximately 360,000 distinct CDR3 sequences listed, roughly 25% are singletons. Germline lookup yields CDR1 SGHDT and CDR2 YYEEEE. The CDR3 spans 13 residues. Trimming left V 0 bases short and J 4 bases short, with 7 bases between. PBMCs came from over 8.5 ml fresh peripheral blood.

Sequenced sample: blood. This rearrangement joins TRBV5-6 to TRBJ1-2; D ambiguous. This TCR came from a man over 45 with Graves' hyperthyroidism. In DNA, the CDR3 is TGTGCCAGCAGCTTGGGGACCGTCTATGGCTACACCTTC. Its protein is CASSLGTVYGYTF. Using reference TRBV5-6 and TRBJ1-2 for the parts outside the CDR3, the full variable domain is DAGVTQSPTHLIKTRGQQVTLRCSPKSGHDTVSWYQQALGQGPQFIFQYYEEEERQRGNFPDRFSGHQFPNYSSELNVNALLLGDSALYLCASSLGTVYGYTFGSGTRLTVV.